Described below is a single T cell receptor beta chain sequence and its context. Its matching antigen is unknown. This CDR3 has 14 amino acids. Germline CDR1 is LGHDT and CDR2 is YNNKEL (reference sequence). With 3 bases clipped from V and 5 bases from J, the junction kept 3 bases outside the gene matches. Documented time point: sample taken at primary tumor resection. From the 5' RACE reads, TCRdb called clonotypes with MiXCR, one entry per CDR3 protein. In the table there are around 26,000 distinct CDR3 sequences, roughly 8.6% of which are singletons. The sample comes from a study of spatial heterogeneity in lung cancer. Study results and caveats: Counts of expanded intratumoral alpha and beta TCRs tracked tumor mutation counts.

This receptor was obtained from a male donor with early-stage non-small cell lung cancer. The specimen was lung tumor tissue, collected at surgery. The chain combines TRBV3-1 with TRBJ1-1; 10 nucleotides line up with TRBD1. Here the CDR3 DNA reads TGTGCCAGCAGCCACGGACAGGGGGAAACTGAAGCTTTCTTT. It is translated as CASSHGQGETEAFF.